This T cell receptor (beta chain) was obtained from a study of blood T cell repertoires in COVID-19. Looking at the study overall: T cells, B-cell-depleted T cells, or PBMCs provided the cDNA or gDNA that served as material.

V lost 3 bases to trimming and J lost 1 base; unmatched junction nucleotides: 12. The CDR3 loop spans 18 amino acids. Germline-derived CDR1 and CDR2 are DFQATT and SNEGSKA (reference sequence). Authors' analysis steps: The assay estimated nucleated cells by amplifying reference gene primers. Libraries were prepared by immunoSEQ multiplex PCR; TCRdb keeps only in-frame clonotypes and omits some of them. The V and J calls and clone size are taken from that table; D and trimming were inferred from the DNA. Among 140,000 to 150,000 clones listed, roughly three quarters were seen once. The source of this sequence is a woman in her sixties or seventies with acute or convalescent COVID-19. Source material: peripheral blood. The rearrangement uses TRBV20-1 and TRBJ2-1; 10 nucleotides match TRBD2. This CDR3 is CSASSRLAGVPSYNEQFF. The CDR3 DNA follows: TGCAGTGCTAGTTCTAGGCTAGCGGGGGTCCCTTCCTACAATGAGCAGTTCTTC.